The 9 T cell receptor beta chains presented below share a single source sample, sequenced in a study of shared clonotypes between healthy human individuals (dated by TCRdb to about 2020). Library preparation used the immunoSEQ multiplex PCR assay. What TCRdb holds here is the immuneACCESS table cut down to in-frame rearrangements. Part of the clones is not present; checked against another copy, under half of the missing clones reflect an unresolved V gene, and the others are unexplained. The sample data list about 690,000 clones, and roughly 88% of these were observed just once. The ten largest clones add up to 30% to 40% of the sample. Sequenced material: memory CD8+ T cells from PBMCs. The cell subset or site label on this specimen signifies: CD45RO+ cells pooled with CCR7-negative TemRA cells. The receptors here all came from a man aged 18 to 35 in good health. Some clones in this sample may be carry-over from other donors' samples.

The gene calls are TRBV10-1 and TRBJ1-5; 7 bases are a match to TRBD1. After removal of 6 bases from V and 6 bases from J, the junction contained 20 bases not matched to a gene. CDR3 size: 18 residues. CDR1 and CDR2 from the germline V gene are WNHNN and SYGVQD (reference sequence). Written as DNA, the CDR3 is TGCGCCAGCAGCGACTCTCACAGGGGAATGCTGTCGAGTCAGCCCCAGCATTTT. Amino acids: CASSDSHRGMLSSQPQHF.

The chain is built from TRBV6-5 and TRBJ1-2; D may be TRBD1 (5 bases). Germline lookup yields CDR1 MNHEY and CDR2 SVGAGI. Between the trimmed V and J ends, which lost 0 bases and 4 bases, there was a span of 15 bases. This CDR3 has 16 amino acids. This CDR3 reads CASSYSKKTGSYGYTF. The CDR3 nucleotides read TGTGCCAGCAGTTACTCGAAGAAAACAGGCTCCTATGGCTACACCTTC.

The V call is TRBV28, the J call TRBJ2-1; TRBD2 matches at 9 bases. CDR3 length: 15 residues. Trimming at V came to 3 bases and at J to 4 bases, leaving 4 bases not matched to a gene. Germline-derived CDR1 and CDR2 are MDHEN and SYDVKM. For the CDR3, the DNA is TGTGCCAGCAGTTTCGGGGCGGGAGGGTACAATGAGCAGTTCTTC. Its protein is CASSFGAGGYNEQFF.

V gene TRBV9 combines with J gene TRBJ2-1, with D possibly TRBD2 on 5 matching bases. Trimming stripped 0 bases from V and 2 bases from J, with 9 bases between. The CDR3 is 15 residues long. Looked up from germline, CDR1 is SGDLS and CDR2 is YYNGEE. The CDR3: CASSVDGIPYNEQFF. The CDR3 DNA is TGTGCCAGCAGCGTAGACGGGATTCCCTACAATGAGCAGTTCTTC.

Here the CDR3 reads CASSFRPLEIAGGSHNEQFF. The CDR3 DNA reads TGTGCCAGCAGTTTCCGGCCCCTGGAAATAGCGGGAGGATCCCACAATGAGCAGTTCTTC. This chain links TRBV27 with TRBJ2-1, with TRBD2 identical over 10 bases. The CDR3 runs 20 residues. Germline CDR1 and CDR2: MNHEY and SMNVEV (reference sequence). The V and J ends lost 3 bases and 5 bases, in that order; junction bases with no gene match: 19.

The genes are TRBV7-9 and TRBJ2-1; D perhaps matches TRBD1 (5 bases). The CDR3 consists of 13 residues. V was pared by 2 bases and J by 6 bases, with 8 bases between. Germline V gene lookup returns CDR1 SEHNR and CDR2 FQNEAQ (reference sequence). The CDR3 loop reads CASSLTRANEQFF. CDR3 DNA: TGTGCCAGCAGCTTAACCAGGGCCAATGAGCAGTTCTTC.

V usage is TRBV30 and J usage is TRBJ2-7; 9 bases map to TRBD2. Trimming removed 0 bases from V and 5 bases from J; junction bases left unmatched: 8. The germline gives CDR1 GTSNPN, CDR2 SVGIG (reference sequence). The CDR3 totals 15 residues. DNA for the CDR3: TGTGCCTGGAGTGTACCGGCTAGCGGGAAGAACGAGCAGTACTTC. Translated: CAWSVPASGKNEQYF.

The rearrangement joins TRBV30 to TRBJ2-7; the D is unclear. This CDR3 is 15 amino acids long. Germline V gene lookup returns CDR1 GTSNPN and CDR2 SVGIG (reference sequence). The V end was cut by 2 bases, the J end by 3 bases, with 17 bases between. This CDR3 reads CAWSPPILGSYEQYF. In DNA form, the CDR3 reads TGTGCCTGGAGTCCCCCAATCCTGGGCAGCTACGAGCAGTACTTC.

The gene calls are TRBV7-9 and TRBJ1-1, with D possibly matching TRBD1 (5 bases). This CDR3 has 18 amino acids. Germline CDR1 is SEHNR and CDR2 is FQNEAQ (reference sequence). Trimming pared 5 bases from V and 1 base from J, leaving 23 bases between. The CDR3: CASSPKYGAGRENTEAFF. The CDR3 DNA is TGTGCCAGCAGCCCCAAATACGGGGCTGGACGGGAGAACACTGAAGCTTTCTTT.